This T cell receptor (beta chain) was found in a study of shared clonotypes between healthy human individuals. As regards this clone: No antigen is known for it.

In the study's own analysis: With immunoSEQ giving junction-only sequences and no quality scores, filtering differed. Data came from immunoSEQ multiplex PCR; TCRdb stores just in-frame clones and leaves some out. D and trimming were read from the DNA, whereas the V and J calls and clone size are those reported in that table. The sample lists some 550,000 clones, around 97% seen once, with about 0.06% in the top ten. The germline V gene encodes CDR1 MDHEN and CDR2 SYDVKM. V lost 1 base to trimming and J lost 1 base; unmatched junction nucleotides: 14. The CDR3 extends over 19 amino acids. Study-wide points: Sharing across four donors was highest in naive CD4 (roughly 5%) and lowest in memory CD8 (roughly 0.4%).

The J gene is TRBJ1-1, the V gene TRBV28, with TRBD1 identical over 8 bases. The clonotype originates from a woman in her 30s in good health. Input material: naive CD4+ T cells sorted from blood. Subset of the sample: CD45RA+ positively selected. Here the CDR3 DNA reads TGTGCCAGCAGTTTATATGACAGGGGTAGGCTTATAAGGAACACTGAAGCTTTCTTT. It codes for CASSLYDRGRLIRNTEAFF.